These T cell receptor beta chains were read from a single sample in a study of T cell responses to AZD1222 COVID-19 vaccine. Assay used: immunoSEQ multiplex PCR; TCRdb lists only in-frame clones, some missing. Of about 110,000 clones listed, around 93% are singletons. The sequencing here drew on peripheral blood, taken 28 days after the second AZD1222 dose. All receptors come from an adult who received the AZD1222 COVID-19 vaccine. Both conserved end residues are part of each CDR3. D genes are given only for firm matches. Clone sizes are given selectively: once, few, many, or a class where the clone is expanded.

TRBJ1-3 | TRBV4-1 | - | - | TGCGCCAGCAGCCAAGAATCCCACTCTGGAAACACCATATATTTT | CASSQESHSGNTIYF
TRBJ2-7 | TRBV10-3 | - | TRBD2 | TGTGCCATCAAGCCTAGCGGGAGTGGCTACGAGCAGTACTTC | CAIKPSGSGYEQYF
TRBJ1-4 | TRBV14 | - | TRBD1 | TGTGCCAGCAGCCGGGACAGGAGACGTGGTATAGAAAAACTGTTTTTT | CASSRDRRRGIEKLFF
TRBJ1-2 | TRBV7-2 | once | - | TGTGCCAGCAGCTTAGAGGGTCGGGTTGGCTACACCTTC | CASSLEGRVGYTF
TRBJ1-6 | TRBV10-3 | - | - | TGTGCCATCAGTGTACTAACGGGGGTTAATAATTCACCCCTCCACTTT | CAISVLTGVNNSPLHF
TRBJ1-5 | TRBV20-1 | - | - | TGCAGTGCTAGTGACACAAATCAGCCCCAGCATTTT | CSASDTNQPQHF
TRBJ2-5 | TRBV27 | - | TRBD2 | TGTGCCAGCAGTTTGGCCGGGACTAGCGGGAGTCGGGAGACCCAGTACTTC | CASSLAGTSGSRETQYF
TRBJ1-5 | TRBV28 | once | - | TGTGCCAGCAGTTTACCAGGAGCCAATTATCAGCCCCAGCATTTT | CASSLPGANYQPQHF
TRBJ1-2 | TRBV20-1 | - | - | TGCAGTGCTAGTTGGGCGGACTATGGCTACACCTTC | CSASWADYGYTF
TRBJ2-2 | TRBV5-1 | - | - | TGCGCCAGCAGCTCCTCAGGGGTCACCGGGGAGCTGTTTTTT | CASSSSGVTGELFF
TRBJ1-2 | TRBV27 | once | TRBD1 | TGTGCCAGCAGCCCTGGGACAGGGGGTATCTATGGCTACACCTTC | CASSPGTGGIYGYTF
TRBJ1-2 | TRBV28 | - | - | TGTGCCAGCAGTTTAGACTATGGCTACACCTTC | CASSLDYGYTF
TRBJ2-4 | TRBV7-3 | - | TRBD1 | TGTGCCAGCAGCTTAGGACAGGGGGCGTTTCAGTACTTC | CASSLGQGAFQYF
TRBJ1-1 | TRBV24-1 | - | TRBD1 | TGTGCCACCAGTGTAGGGGGCGCGGGCACTGAAGCTTTCTTT | CATSVGGAGTEAFF
TRBJ1-4 | TRBV30 | - | - | TGTGCCTGGGGGCAGAATGAAAAACTGTTTTTT | CAWGQNEKLFF
TRBJ2-1 | TRBV28 | few | TRBD2 | TGTGCCAGCAGTATATTGACTAGCGGGAGCTCCTACAATGAGCAGTTCTTC | CASSILTSGSSYNEQFF
TRBJ1-5 | TRBV30 | - | - | TGTGCCTGGAGTGTACTCGGGAATCAGCCCCAGCATTTT | CAWSVLGNQPQHF
TRBJ1-1 | TRBV5-1 | - | - | TGCGCCAGCAGCTTGGCCTCCGACCGGAGAGGTGAAGCTTTCTTT | CASSLASDRRGEAFF
TRBJ1-1 | TRBV28 | once | - | TGTGCCAGCAGTCCGTCTAATTGGGGGAGGTATGAAGCTTTCTTT | CASSPSNWGRYEAFF
TRBJ2-3 | TRBV7-9 | - | TRBD2 | TGTGCCAGCAGCTGGTCGGGGAGGGGAAAGAGCACAGATACGCAGTATTTT | CASSWSGRGKSTDTQYF
TRBJ1-6 | TRBV27 | - | - | TGTGCCAGCAGTTTAGGAGACCGAAATTCACCCCTCCACTTT | CASSLGDRNSPLHF
TRBJ1-5 | TRBV4-1 | - | - | TGCGCCAGCAGCCTCACGCCGGGACCTGGGGATCAGCCCCAGCATTTT | CASSLTPGPGDQPQHF
TRBJ1-1 | TRBV12-3/TRBV12-4 | - | - | TGTGCCAGCAGTTTACAGAGCTTCACTGAAGCTTTCTTT | CASSLQSFTEAFF
TRBJ2-1 | TRBV18 | - | TRBD2 | TGTGCCAGCTCACCATGGGCTAGCGGGAGTCTGGGCAATGAGCAGTTCTTC | CASSPWASGSLGNEQFF
TRBJ1-4 | TRBV27 | once | - | TGTGCCAGCAGTTTTAGGACTACAACTAATGAAAAACTGTTTTTT | CASSFRTTTNEKLFF
TRBJ1-4 | TRBV4-3 | - | TRBD1 | TGCGCCAGCAGCCAAGATCCGCGACAGGGGTTTGAAAAACTGTTTTTT | CASSQDPRQGFEKLFF
TRBJ1-6 | TRBV7-9 | - | - | TGTGCCAGCAGCTTATTGGCAGCCGGAAATTCACCCCTCCACTTT | CASSLLAAGNSPLHF
TRBJ2-7 | TRBV29-1 | - | - | TGCAGCGCCCGAGAGGGATACGAGCAGTACTTC | CSAREGYEQYF
TRBJ1-1 | TRBV3-1/TRBV3-2 | - | - | TGTGCCAGCAGCCAATTTGAGACGCCCAACACTGAAGCTTTCTTT | CASSQFETPNTEAFF
TRBJ1-2 | TRBV24-1 | - | - | TGTGCCACCAGTGATTTAGCGACTAACTATGGCTACACCTTC | CATSDLATNYGYTF
TRBJ2-1 | TRBV2 | - | - | TGTGCCAGCAGCAAGGAGGGGGGATTAGACAGAAATGAGCAGTTCTTC | CASSKEGGLDRNEQFF